These 10 T cell receptor beta chains were sequenced from one sample in a study of OX40 agonist ivuxolimab in advanced cancers. Some clones are missing from TCRdb's copy, which holds only in-frame ones; the method was immunoSEQ multiplex PCR. Of 24,000 or so clones detected, roughly three quarters appear once; the ten largest clones hold around 13%. The sample here was CD4+ or CD8+ T cells sorted from blood, taken in a trial of the OX40 agonist ivuxolimab. These receptors all stem from an adult with an advanced solid tumor such as melanoma, head and neck, liver or kidney cancer.

The chain joins TRBV4-1 to TRBJ2-2; no clear D gene. The V and J ends lost 0 bases and 2 bases respectively, with 10 bases between them. The CDR3 is 16 residues long. Germline CDR1 MGHRA, CDR2 YSYEKL. Written as DNA, the CDR3 is TGCGCCAGCAGCCAAGATAGCTGGGGTAACACCGGGGAGCTGTTTTTT. The encoded protein is CASSQDSWGNTGELFF.

The chain links TRBV5-6 to TRBJ1-4; a weak D match, TRBD1 (5 bases). Trimming shortened V by 2 bases and J by 2 bases, and 7 bases separated the two germline ends. Germline V gives CDR1 SGHDT, CDR2 YYEEEE. The CDR3 runs to 14 residues. The CDR3 sequence: CASSFRQTNEKLFF. The CDR3 nucleotides are TGTGCCAGCAGCTTTAGACAGACTAATGAAAAACTGTTTTTT.

The rearrangement joins TRBV4-1 to TRBJ2-1, with 10 bases lining up with TRBD2. Germline V gives CDR1 MGHRA, CDR2 YSYEKL. With 0 bases clipped from V and 6 bases from J, the junction kept 11 bases outside the gene matches. The CDR3 runs to 18 residues. CDR3 sequence: CASSQEGLASGGSNEQFF. Here the CDR3 DNA reads TGCGCCAGCAGCCAAGAAGGTTTGGCTAGCGGGGGATCCAATGAGCAGTTCTTC.

This clone was observed a single time. V and J are TRBV6-5 and TRBJ1-1, with TRBD1 matching over 8 bases. The CDR3 spans 13 residues. Germline values: CDR1 MNHEY, CDR2 SVGAGI. The trim removed 10 bases at V and 0 bases at J, leaving 4 bases unmatched. CDR3 region: CATGQGLNTEAFF. CDR3 nucleotide sequence: TGTGCCACAGGACAGGGACTGAACACTGAAGCTTTCTTT.

The chain couples TRBV10-3 to TRBJ1-1; D is uncertain. With 0 bases removed from V and 0 bases from J, the gap between germline ends came to 14 bases. The CDR3 totals 17 residues. The germline gives CDR1 ENHRY, CDR2 SYGVKD. This CDR3 reads CAISESGQHNLNTEAFF. CDR3 DNA: TGTGCCATCAGTGAGTCTGGGCAGCATAACTTGAACACTGAAGCTTTCTTT.

The J gene is TRBJ2-7, the V gene TRBV30; tentatively, D is TRBD1 or TRBD2 (5 bases each). The CDR3 covers 14 residues. Germline V CDR1 and CDR2: GTSNPN, SVGIG (reference sequence). V was shortened by 5 bases and J by 7 bases, with 21 bases between the two germline ends. The DNA of the CDR3 is TGTGCCTGGCACGCCGGGACCTCACCCGGGGAGCAGTACTTC. This translates into CAWHAGTSPGEQYF.

This sequence joins TRBV5-1 and TRBJ2-5; maybe TRBD2 (6 bases). The germline CDR1 and CDR2 sequences are SGHRS and YFSETQ. The CDR3 is made up of 15 amino acids. V shed 0 bases and J shed 4 bases, with 13 bases lying between them. The CDR3 is CASSLGLGRGETQYF. The CDR3 DNA reads TGCGCCAGCAGCTTGGGTTTGGGGCGGGGAGAGACCCAGTACTTC.

The chain uses TRBV30 and TRBJ2-7, with 8 bases that match TRBD1. V shed 0 bases and J 5 bases; nucleotides not matched to a gene: 9. The CDR3 loop spans 15 amino acids. From germline, CDR1 is GTSNPN and CDR2 SVGIG (reference sequence). Written as DNA, the CDR3 is TGTGCCTGGAGTGTCGGCAGGGGGCTGTTCAACGAGCAGTACTTC. It encodes CAWSVGRGLFNEQYF. The complete variable domain, with remaining parts taken from reference TRBV30 and TRBJ2-7, reads SQTIHQWPATLVQPVGSPLSLECTVEGTSNPNLYWYRQAAGRGLQLLFYSVGIGQISSEVPQNLSASRPQDRQFILSSKKLLLSDSGFYLCAWSVGRGLFNEQYFGPGTRLTVT.

The chain links TRBV9 to TRBJ2-7; no clear D gene. The ends were cut back, 4 bases at V and 3 bases at J, with 8 bases in the middle. Germline CDR1 reads SGDLS; CDR2 reads YYNGEE. The CDR3 contains 12 residues. CDR3 nucleotides: TGTGCCAGCAGCCCCAGTAACTACGAGCAGTACTTC. The encoded protein is CASSPSNYEQYF.

The chain has TRBV11-3 and TRBJ2-1; no firm D call. This CDR3 comprises 16 residues. Per germline, CDR1 SGHNT and CDR2 YENEEA. V lost 1 base and J lost 0, with 10 bases in between. The CDR3: CASSLGSSGSYNEQFF. DNA of the CDR3: TGTGCCAGCAGCTTAGGGTCTTCCGGCTCCTACAATGAGCAGTTCTTC.